This T cell receptor beta chain was recovered during a study of T-cell memory formation after mild COVID-19. Study as a whole: The TCR clusters were mostly specific to one donor.

The authors produced TCR alpha and TCR beta cDNA libraries with sample barcodes and UMIs by 5'RACE using constant-segment primers. TCRdb reanalysed the 5' RACE reads using MiXCR and keeps one entry per CDR3 protein. This sample yields about 290,000 distinct CDR3 sequences, of which roughly 18% are seen a single time; 20% to 25% belongs to the top ten. The germline CDR1 and CDR2 sequences are SGHKS and YYEKEE (reference sequence). Trimming shortened V by 0 bases and J by 2 bases, and 15 bases separated the two germline ends. The CDR3 has 17 residues. Details on this clonotype: Its antigen is not known.

Whole-study findings and limits: The main location of contracting CD4+ clones was CM and EM, and that of contracting CD8+ clones was EMRA.

The rearrangement joins TRBV5-5 to TRBJ2-1; a weak D match, TRBD1 (5 bases). The sample consisted of PBMCs or a T cell subset sorted from them (not recorded which). The receptor comes from a man between 18 and 35 years old who had mild COVID-19 (a few samples of this study predate the infection). Cell type and time point are not known. CDR3 region: CASSLGGSRGPYNEQFF. The CDR3 bases are TGTGCCAGCAGCTTGGGGGGCTCGCGCGGCCCCTACAATGAGCAGTTCTTC.